This T cell receptor (beta chain) was recovered during a study of response to subunit inactivated influenza vaccine. TCRdb used MiXCR to reprocess the RT-PCR reads, holding one entry per CDR3 protein. The table shows roughly 550,000 distinct CDR3 sequences, with around 21% occurring only once. The data were also submitted as part of a second study, on T cells expressing NK-cell markers. That paper notes: In generating TCR beta cDNA, 5'RACE template switching with UMIs was used. Eight donors were sequenced, seven testing HCMV-seropositive and one testing seronegative. For roughly 6 donors, the dominant NKG2C+ clonotypes made up 1.0-7.0% of their CD8+ T cells. Four donors likewise had their CD3+CD56-NKG2C+ fraction led by these clonotypes. Whether expanded NKG2C+ T cell clones were HCMV-specific remained unclear.

This sample comprised CD4+ T cells sorted from PBMCs, obtained about 13 days after vaccination. The receptor was isolated from a man aged 45-65 years who received an inactivated influenza vaccine.

The DNA of the CDR3 is TGTGCCAGCAGCCCCACCCGGGGGAGTAATGAAAAACTGTTTTTT. Protein product: CASSPTRGSNEKLFF. This sequence joins TRBV7-8 and TRBJ1-4, with a possible D match to TRBD1 (5 bases). From germline, CDR1 is SGHVS and CDR2 FQNEAQ. This CDR3 region has 15 residues. V dropped 5 bases and J dropped 4 bases, with 14 bases sitting between them.